The T cell receptor beta chain under discussion was sequenced for a study of T cell responses to AZD1222 COVID-19 vaccine. Study-level results: Baseline antibody screening turned up just six or seven seropositive AZD1222 recipients.

Here immunoSEQ multiplex PCR was the method, and the copy in TCRdb shows in-frame clones only, minus some. This repertoire includes over 120,000 clones. Concerning this clone: As yet, its antigen is unknown.

J was trimmed by 3 bases and V by 4 bases; bases with no gene match: 4. In germline, CDR1 is LGHNA, CDR2 YNFKEQ. The CDR3 extends over 14 amino acids. This sequence was found in an adult in good health. Material: peripheral blood. The chain is built from TRBV4-2 and TRBJ2-7; 9 positions agree with TRBD1. In DNA, the CDR3 is TGTGCCAGCAGCCTCCCGGGACAGGGCTACGAGCAGTACTTC. Its protein is CASSLPGQGYEQYF.